This T cell receptor (beta chain) emerged from a study of T-cell reconstitution after alpha-beta-depleted transplantation in children. Study conclusions and caveats: The origin of alpha-beta T cells about two months after transplant was reportedly several hundred expanded graft clones.

The CDR3 is 15 residues long. Notes on this clonotype: What it binds is not known.

A TCRbeta library incorporating unique molecular identifiers was prepared. A single record per CDR3 protein comes from TCRdb applying MiXCR to the PCR reads. The repertoire consists of roughly 570,000 distinct CDR3 sequences, with roughly a quarter occurring once and the leading ten covering around a third. The sequences come from PBMCs, collected before TCRalphabeta/CD19-depleted stem cell transplant. The V call is TRBV21-1, the J call TRBJ2-3; the DNA was not compared with TRBD2, the D call given in the table. TRBV21-1 is a recognized pseudogene. This clonotype was obtained from a boy younger than two with Wiskott-Aldrich syndrome, due to receive a stem cell transplant. In DNA form, the CDR3 reads TGTGCCAGCAGAGGACTAGCGGAGACAACAGATACGCAGTATTTT. Its protein product is CASRGLAETTDTQYF.